Listed below are T cell receptor beta chains from one sample, sequenced in a study of cytomegalovirus exposure and HLA in healthy donors. Assay used: immunoSEQ multiplex PCR; TCRdb lists only in-frame clones, some missing. This table holds about 130,000 clones, approximately 80% found once. Sequenced: PBMCs. The receptors were sampled from a woman between 40 and 55 years old in good health and CMV-seronegative. The CDR3 runs from the conserved cysteine through the conserved F or W. The D gene is left open where the match is weak. Not every row has a clone size; where given, it reads once, few, many or a size class.

J gene | clone size | D gene | V gene | CDR3 protein | CDR3 DNA
TRBJ2-3 | - | - | TRBV29-1 | CSVEKGADTQYF | TGCAGCGTTGAAAAGGGGGCAGATACGCAGTATTTT
TRBJ2-1 | - | - | TRBV28 | CASRSNEQFF | TGTGCCAGCAGGAGTAATGAGCAGTTCTTC
TRBJ2-5 | - | TRBD1 | TRBV4-1 | CASSSPGQGEQETQYF | TGCGCCAGCAGCTCCCCGGGACAGGGGGAGCAAGAGACCCAGTACTTC
TRBJ1-1 | - | - | TRBV4-2 | CASSQDLQGYTEAFF | TGTGCCAGCAGCCAAGATCTCCAGGGCTACACTGAAGCTTTCTTT
TRBJ1-5 | - | TRBD1 | TRBV10-3 | CAISGGTGGSQPQHF | TGTGCCATCAGCGGAGGGACAGGGGGAAGTCAGCCCCAGCATTTT
TRBJ2-3 | - | TRBD2 | TRBV7-3 | CASSSEGRGATDTQYF | TGTGCCAGCAGCTCCGAGGGGCGGGGGGCCACAGATACGCAGTATTTT
TRBJ2-1 | - | TRBD2 | TRBV5-1 | CASSLDGGGAGQFF | TGCGCCAGCAGCTTGGATGGCGGGGGGGCGGGGCAGTTCTTC
TRBJ1-4 | - | - | TRBV2 | CAGRTQATNEKLFF | TGTGCCGGCAGAACTCAGGCAACTAATGAAAAACTGTTTTTT
TRBJ1-2 | - | TRBD1 | TRBV7-2 | CASSPYGTGANYGYTF | TGTGCCAGCAGCCCATACGGGACAGGGGCAAACTATGGCTACACCTTC
TRBJ1-1 | - | TRBD1 | TRBV7-2 | CASSLDRVAEAFF | TGTGCCAGCAGCCTGGACAGGGTGGCTGAAGCTTTCTTT
TRBJ2-3 | - | - | TRBV2 | CASSGGDSLSTDTQYF | TGTGCCAGCAGCGGAGGGGACAGCCTTAGCACAGATACGCAGTATTTT
TRBJ1-1 | once | - | TRBV12-5 | CASSTLQFEAFF | TGTGCTAGCTCCACCTTACAGTTTGAAGCTTTCTTT
TRBJ1-5 | - | - | TRBV10-3 | CAIKSYSNQPQHF | TGTGCCATCAAATCGTATAGCAATCAGCCCCAGCATTTT
TRBJ2-7 | - | TRBD1 | TRBV6-5 | CASSRTGGEQYF | TGTGCCAGCAGCCGGACAGGGGGCGAGCAGTACTTC
TRBJ2-2 | - | TRBD1 | TRBV5-6 | CASSRDRGRELFF | TGTGCCAGCAGCCGCGACAGGGGGCGGGAGCTGTTTTTT
TRBJ2-2 | - | TRBD2 | TRBV4-2 | CASSQESETSGRVYTGELFF | TGTGCCAGCAGCCAAGAAAGCGAGACTAGCGGGAGAGTGTACACCGGGGAGCTGTTTTTT
TRBJ2-1 | - | TRBD2 | TRBV15 | CATSRRTSGRGGNEQFF | TGTGCCACCAGCAGACGGACTAGCGGGAGGGGGGGGAATGAGCAGTTCTTC
TRBJ2-3 | - | - | TRBV15 | CATSPRGDTQYF | TGTGCCACCAGCCCCCGGGGGGATACGCAGTATTTT
TRBJ2-7 | - | - | TRBV15 | CATSRVEGARSFYEQYF | TGTGCCACCAGCAGAGTAGAAGGAGCCCGATCTTTCTACGAGCAGTACTTC
TRBJ1-4 | - | - | TRBV4-1 | CASSQGPNEKLFF | TGCGCCAGCAGCCAGGGCCCAAATGAAAAACTGTTTTTT
TRBJ2-5 | - | TRBD1 | TRBV5-4 | CASSSQFGTGAKTQYF | TGTGCCAGCAGCTCCCAATTCGGGACAGGAGCGAAGACCCAGTACTTC
TRBJ2-1 | - | TRBD2 | TRBV6-4 | CASSDSLNGGDEQFF | TGTGCCAGCAGTGACTCCCTTAACGGGGGGGATGAGCAGTTCTTC
TRBJ2-7 | - | - | TRBV5-4 | CASSLAGSGVSSYEQYF | TGTGCCAGCAGCTTGGCCGGGTCGGGGGTTTCTTCCTACGAGCAGTACTTC
TRBJ1-1 | - | - | TRBV6-5 | CASSRGGTEAFF | TGTGCCAGCAGTAGGGGGGGGACTGAAGCTTTCTTT
TRBJ1-1 | - | - | TRBV18 | CASSPRASTNTEAFF | TGTGCCAGCTCACCGCGGGCGAGTACCAACACTGAAGCTTTCTTT
TRBJ2-5 | - | TRBD1 | TRBV19 | CASRMSDRGTQYF | TGTGCCAGTAGGATGTCGGACAGGGGGACCCAGTACTTC
TRBJ2-7 | few | - | TRBV19 | CASSIGQANTYEQYF | TGTGCCAGTAGTATAGGGCAGGCTAACACCTACGAGCAGTACTTC
TRBJ2-7 | once | - | TRBV2 | CASSDGGYSSYEQYF | TGTGCCAGCAGTGATGGCGGATATAGTTCCTACGAGCAGTACTTC
TRBJ2-5 | - | TRBD2 | TRBV18 | CASSPSGIQETQYF | TGTGCCAGCTCACCCAGCGGGATCCAAGAGACCCAGTACTTC
TRBJ2-2 | - | TRBD2 | TRBV6-1 | CASRMISGSTGELFF | TGTGCCAGCAGGATGATTAGCGGGAGCACCGGGGAGCTGTTTTTT
TRBJ2-2 | - | TRBD1 | TRBV5-6 | CASSGPEQGGNTGELFF | TGTGCCAGCAGCGGGCCGGAACAGGGGGGGAACACCGGGGAGCTGTTTTTT
TRBJ2-7 | once | - | TRBV7-9 | CASRSSAAVTYEQYF | TGTGCCAGCCGCTCATCGGCGGCGGTAACCTACGAGCAGTACTTC
TRBJ1-6 | - | TRBD1 | TRBV4-3 | CASSPQTGVIGSPLHF | TGCGCCAGCAGCCCTCAGACAGGGGTGATAGGTTCACCCCTCCACTTT
TRBJ2-5 | - | - | TRBV6-5 | CASSFGREETQYF | TGTGCCAGCAGTTTCGGACGGGAGGAGACCCAGTACTTC
TRBJ2-7 | - | TRBD1 | TRBV29-1 | CSVGTGAYEQYF | TGCAGCGTGGGGACAGGGGCCTACGAGCAGTACTTC
TRBJ2-7 | - | TRBD1 | TRBV29-1 | CSVHRGQGEQYF | TGCAGCGTGCACAGGGGGCAGGGTGAGCAGTACTTC
TRBJ1-1 | few | - | TRBV5-4 | CASSHRDTNTEAFF | TGTGCCAGCAGCCATCGGGACACGAACACTGAAGCTTTCTTT
TRBJ2-1 | - | - | TRBV7-7 | CASSLSSSYNEQFF | TGTGCTAGCAGCCTTTCTAGCTCCTACAATGAGCAGTTCTTC
TRBJ1-6 | - | - | TRBV7-2 | CASSLDRSRPALHF | TGTGCCAGCAGCTTAGACCGTTCGCGGCCGGCCCTCCACTTT
TRBJ2-7 | once | - | TRBV12-5 | CASGLPQGSWEQYF | TGTGCTAGTGGTTTGCCCCAGGGGAGCTGGGAGCAGTACTTC
TRBJ2-5 | once | - | TRBV15 | CATSREGGGQETQYF | TGTGCCACCAGCAGAGAAGGGGGGGGGCAAGAGACCCAGTACTTC
TRBJ2-5 | once | - | TRBV5-1 | CASSFWRVGLRTLKGETQYF | TGCGCCAGCAGCTTCTGGCGGGTCGGACTGAGAACCTTAAAGGGAGAGACCCAGTACTTC
TRBJ1-1 | - | - | TRBV5-1 | CASSLEVDPRGYPLNTEAFF | TGCGCCAGCAGCTTGGAAGTAGACCCACGCGGGTACCCCCTGAACACTGAAGCTTTCTTT
TRBJ1-6 | - | TRBD1 | TRBV4-2 | CASSQVRGQGGSNSPLHF | TGTGCCAGCAGCCAAGTCCGGGGACAGGGGGGCAGTAATTCACCCCTCCACTTT
TRBJ1-4 | - | - | TRBV19 | CASSIRGGDEKLFF | TGTGCCAGTAGTATTAGAGGAGGGGATGAAAAACTGTTTTTT
TRBJ1-4 | - | TRBD1 | TRBV19 | CATGTGGATNEKLFF | TGTGCCACCGGGACAGGGGGTGCAACTAATGAAAAACTGTTTTTT
TRBJ2-7 | - | TRBD1 | TRBV4-1 | CASSQEVQGPAYEQYF | TGCGCCAGCAGCCAAGAAGTACAGGGGCCAGCCTACGAGCAGTACTTC
TRBJ1-2 | - | TRBD1 | TRBV7-9 | CASSLGERTGSSYGYTF | TGTGCCAGCAGCTTAGGGGAAAGGACAGGTAGCAGCTATGGCTACACCTTC
TRBJ1-6 | - | TRBD1 | TRBV5-4 | CASSKTGGFNSPLHF | TGTGCCAGCAGCAAGACAGGGGGATTTAATTCACCCCTCCACTTT
TRBJ2-7 | - | - | TRBV6-6 | CASGSGTSNYEQYF | TGTGCCAGCGGTTCCGGGACTTCCAATTACGAGCAGTACTTC
TRBJ1-5 | - | - | TRBV11-2 | CASSSGNQPQHF | TGTGCCAGCAGCTCCGGCAATCAGCCCCAGCATTTT
TRBJ1-4 | - | TRBD1 | TRBV5-1 | CASSLVGTGGDEKLFF | TGCGCCAGCAGCTTGGTGGGAACAGGGGGAGATGAAAAACTGTTTTTT